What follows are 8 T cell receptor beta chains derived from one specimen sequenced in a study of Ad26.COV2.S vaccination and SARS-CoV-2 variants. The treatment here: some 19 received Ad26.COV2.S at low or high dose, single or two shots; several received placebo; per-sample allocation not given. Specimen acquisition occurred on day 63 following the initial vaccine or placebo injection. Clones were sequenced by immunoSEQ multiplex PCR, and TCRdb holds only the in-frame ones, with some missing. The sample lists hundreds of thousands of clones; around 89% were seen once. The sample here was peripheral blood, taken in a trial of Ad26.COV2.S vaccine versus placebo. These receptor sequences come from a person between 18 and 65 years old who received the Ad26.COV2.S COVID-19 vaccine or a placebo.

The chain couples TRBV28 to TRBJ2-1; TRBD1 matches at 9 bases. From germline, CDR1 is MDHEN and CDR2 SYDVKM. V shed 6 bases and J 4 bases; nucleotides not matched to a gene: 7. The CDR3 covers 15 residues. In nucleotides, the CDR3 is TGTGCCAGCAGGGTGACAGGGGGGACTTACAATGAGCAGTTCTTC. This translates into CASRVTGGTYNEQFF.

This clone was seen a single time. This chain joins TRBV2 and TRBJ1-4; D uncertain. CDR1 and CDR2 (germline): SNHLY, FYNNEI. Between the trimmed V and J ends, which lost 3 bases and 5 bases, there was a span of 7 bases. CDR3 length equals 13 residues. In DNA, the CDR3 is TGTGCCAGCAGTGAGCAAGGGAATGAAAAACTGTTTTTT. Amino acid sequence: CASSEQGNEKLFF.

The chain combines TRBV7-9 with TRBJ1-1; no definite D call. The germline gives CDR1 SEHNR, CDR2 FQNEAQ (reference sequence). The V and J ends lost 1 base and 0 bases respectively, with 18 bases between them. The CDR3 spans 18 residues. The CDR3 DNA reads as TGTGCCAGCAGCTTAGGGCGGAGTTTAGGGTCCATGAACACTGAAGCTTTCTTT. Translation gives CASSLGRSLGSMNTEAFF.

For the CDR3, the DNA is TGTGCCACCAGCAGAGATAAAAAAGATACGCAGTATTTT. Translation: CATSRDKKDTQYF. The V call is TRBV15, the J call TRBJ2-3; D not resolved. The CDR3 loop spans 13 amino acids. Germline V gene data show CDR1 as LNHNV and CDR2 as YYDKDF (reference sequence). V lost 0 bases and J lost 5, with 6 bases in between.

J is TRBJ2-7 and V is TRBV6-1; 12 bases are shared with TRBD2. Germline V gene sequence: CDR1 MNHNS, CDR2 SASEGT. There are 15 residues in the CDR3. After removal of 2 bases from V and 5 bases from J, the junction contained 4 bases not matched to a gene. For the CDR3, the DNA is TGTGCCAGCAGTGAACTAGCGGGAGGGCCGGACGAGCAGTACTTC. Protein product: CASSELAGGPDEQYF.

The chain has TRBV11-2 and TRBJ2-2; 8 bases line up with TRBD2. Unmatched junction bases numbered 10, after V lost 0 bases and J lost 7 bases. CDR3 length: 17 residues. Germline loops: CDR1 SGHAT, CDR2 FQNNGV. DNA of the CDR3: TGTGCCAGCAGCTTAGAAGAAGGCGGGAGGACGGGCGGGGAGCTGTTTTTT. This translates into CASSLEEGGRTGGELFF.

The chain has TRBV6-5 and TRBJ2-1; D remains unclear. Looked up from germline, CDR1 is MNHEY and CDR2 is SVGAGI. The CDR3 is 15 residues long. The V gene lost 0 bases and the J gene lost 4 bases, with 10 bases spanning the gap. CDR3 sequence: CASSYSIAEYNEQFF. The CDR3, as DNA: TGTGCCAGCAGTTACTCGATCGCGGAATACAATGAGCAGTTCTTC.

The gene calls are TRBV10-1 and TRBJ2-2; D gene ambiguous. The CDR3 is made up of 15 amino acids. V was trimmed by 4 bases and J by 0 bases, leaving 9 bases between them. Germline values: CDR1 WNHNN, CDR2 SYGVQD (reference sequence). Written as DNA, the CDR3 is TGCGCCAGCAGTGCTTACAGAACGAACACCGGGGAGCTGTTTTTT. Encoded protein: CASSAYRTNTGELFF.